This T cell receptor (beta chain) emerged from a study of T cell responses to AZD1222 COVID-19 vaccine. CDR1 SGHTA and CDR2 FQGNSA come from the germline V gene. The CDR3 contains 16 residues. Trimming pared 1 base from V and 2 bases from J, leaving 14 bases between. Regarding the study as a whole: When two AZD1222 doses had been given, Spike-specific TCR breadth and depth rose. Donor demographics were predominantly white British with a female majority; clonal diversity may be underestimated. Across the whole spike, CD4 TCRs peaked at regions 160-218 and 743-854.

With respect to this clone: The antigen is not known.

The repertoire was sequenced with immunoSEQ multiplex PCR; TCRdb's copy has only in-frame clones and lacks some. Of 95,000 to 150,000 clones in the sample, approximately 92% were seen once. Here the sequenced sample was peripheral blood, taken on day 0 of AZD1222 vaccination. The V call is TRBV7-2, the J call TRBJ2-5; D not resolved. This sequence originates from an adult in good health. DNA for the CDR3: TGTGCCAGCAGCTTAGTAACGACAATACCTCAAGAGACCCAGTACTTC. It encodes CASSLVTTIPQETQYF.